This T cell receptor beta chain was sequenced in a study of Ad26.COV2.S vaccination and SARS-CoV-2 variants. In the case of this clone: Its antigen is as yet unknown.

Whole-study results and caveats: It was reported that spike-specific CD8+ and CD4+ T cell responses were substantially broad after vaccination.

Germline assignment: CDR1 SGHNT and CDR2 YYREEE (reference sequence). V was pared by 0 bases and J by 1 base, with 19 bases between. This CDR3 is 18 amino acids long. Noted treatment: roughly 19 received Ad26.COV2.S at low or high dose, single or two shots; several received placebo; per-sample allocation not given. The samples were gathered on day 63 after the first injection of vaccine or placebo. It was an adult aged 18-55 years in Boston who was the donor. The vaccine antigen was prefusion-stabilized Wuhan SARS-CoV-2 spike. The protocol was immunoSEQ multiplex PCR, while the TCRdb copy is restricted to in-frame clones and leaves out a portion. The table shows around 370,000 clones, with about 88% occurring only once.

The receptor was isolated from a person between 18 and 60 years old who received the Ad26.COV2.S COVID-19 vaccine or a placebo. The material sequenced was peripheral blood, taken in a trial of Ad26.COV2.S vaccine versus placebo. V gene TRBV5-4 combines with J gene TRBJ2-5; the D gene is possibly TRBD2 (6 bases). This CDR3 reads CASSLGGTAGVVQETQYF. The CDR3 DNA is TGTGCCAGCAGCTTGGGCGGGACGGCGGGCGTGGTCCAAGAGACCCAGTACTTC.